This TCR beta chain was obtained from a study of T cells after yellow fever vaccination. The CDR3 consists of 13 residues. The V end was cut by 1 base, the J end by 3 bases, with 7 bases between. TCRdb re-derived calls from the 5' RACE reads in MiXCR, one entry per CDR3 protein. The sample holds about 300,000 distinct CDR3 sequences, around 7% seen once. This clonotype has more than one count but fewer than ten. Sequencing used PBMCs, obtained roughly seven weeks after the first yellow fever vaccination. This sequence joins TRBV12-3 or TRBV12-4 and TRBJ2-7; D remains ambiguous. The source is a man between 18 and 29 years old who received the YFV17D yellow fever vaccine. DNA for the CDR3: TGTGCCAGCAGTTTAGAACTTAACTACGAGCAGTACTTC. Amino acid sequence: CASSLELNYEQYF.